A selection of T cell receptor beta chains follows, all from one sample in a study of blood T cell repertoires in COVID-19. Data came from immunoSEQ multiplex PCR; TCRdb stores just in-frame clones and leaves some out. Of about 64,000 clones detected, approximately 83% appear once; the ten largest clones hold roughly 1.2%. Material for sequencing was peripheral blood. Receptor source: a man between 35 and 55 years old with acute or convalescent COVID-19. Both conserved end residues are part of each CDR3. D genes are given only for firm matches. For some rows the clone size is stated as once, few or many, or as a class when expanded; others skip it.

>TRBD2|TRBJ2-1|TRBV9|-
TGTGCCAGCAGCGCCGGGGGGGTGCCCAATGAGCAGTTCTTC
CASSAGGVPNEQFF
>TRBD2|TRBJ2-3|TRBV5-1|-
TGCGCCAGCGGCACTAGCGGGGGGTCCACAGATACGCAGTATTTT
CASGTSGGSTDTQYF
>TRBD1|TRBJ1-2|TRBV7-3|-
TGTGCCAGCAGCTCCGGCGGGACAGCCTATGGCTACACCTTC
CASSSGGTAYGYTF
>-|TRBJ2-3|TRBV2|-
TGTGCCAGCAGTGAAGCAATCCGGACAGATACGCAGTATTTT
CASSEAIRTDTQYF
>-|TRBJ1-2|TRBV11-2|-
TGTGCCAGCAGCTCTCCCCGCACACCTGGCTACACCTTC
CASSSPRTPGYTF
>-|TRBJ1-2|TRBV27|-
TGTGCCAGCAGTTCTCTGGGGGCAGGGGAACGCGGCTACACCTTC
CASSSLGAGERGYTF
>TRBD1|TRBJ1-6|TRBV16|-
TGTGCCAGCAGCCAAGCAGGGGGCGCGTTCGGTTCACCCCTCCACTTT
CASSQAGGAFGSPLHF
>TRBD2|TRBJ2-3|TRBV11-2|-
TGTGCCAGCAGTTTTAGCGGGGGGCGCGGGTATTTT
CASSFSGGRGYF
>TRBD1|TRBJ2-2|TRBV5-1|-
TGCGCCAGCAGCTTGGAAGGGGGCAGAGGGGAGCTGTTTTTT
CASSLEGGRGELFF
>-|TRBJ1-1|TRBV11-3|-
TGTGCCAGCAGCTTAGATAGGAGGAGCAGAGGGGGCACTGAAGCTTTCTTT
CASSLDRRSRGGTEAFF
>-|TRBJ2-7|TRBV7-2|-
TGTGCCAGCAGTTTAACCTCCCGCAGGGTTTCCTACGAGCAGTACTTC
CASSLTSRRVSYEQYF
>-|TRBJ1-3|TRBV19|-
TGTGCCTCCTACGGAGGGACCACCATATATTTT
CASYGGTTIYF
>TRBD1|TRBJ1-1|TRBV7-2|-
TGTGCCAGCAGCTTAAGGCGGACAGGGGGAGAAGCTTTCTTT
CASSLRRTGGEAFF
>TRBD2|TRBJ2-7|TRBV18|-
TGTGCCAGCTCTCTTACGGGTGTTGGAGCGGGGGTAGCCTACGAGCAGTACTTC
CASSLTGVGAGVAYEQYF
>-|TRBJ1-1|TRBV9|-
TGTGCCAGCAGCGGGACAGAGTGGAACACTGAAGCTTTCTTT
CASSGTEWNTEAFF
>-|TRBJ1-2|TRBV2|-
TGTGCCAGCAACAGGGACGGTGGCTACACCTTC
CASNRDGGYTF
>TRBD1|TRBJ1-3|TRBV4-1|-
TGCGCCAGCAGCCAAAGCCCAGCTTCGACAGGGTCTGGAAACACCATATATTTT
CASSQSPASTGSGNTIYF
>TRBD1|TRBJ1-1|TRBV11-2|few
TGTGCCAGCAGCTTAGGACAGGGGGGAGCTTTCTTT
CASSLGQGGAFF
>TRBD1|TRBJ2-7|TRBV6-5|once
TGTGCCAGCAGGGGCAGGGGGCTAACCGAGCAGTACTTC
CASRGRGLTEQYF
>TRBD2|TRBJ2-5|TRBV29-1|-
TGCAGCGTCAGCGGGGGGGCTAAAGAGACCCAGTACTTC
CSVSGGAKETQYF
>-|TRBJ2-3|TRBV11-2|-
TGTGCCAGCAGCCCAAGAGGACAGGGAGGGGGGCTGCAGTATTTT
CASSPRGQGGGLQYF
>TRBD2|TRBJ2-1|TRBV7-3|-
TGTGCCAGCAGCTCCGGACTAGCACTTTACAATGAGCAGTTCTTC
CASSSGLALYNEQFF
>TRBD1|TRBJ2-2|TRBV19|-
TGTGCCAGTAGTATGGAGAGGGGGCGGGAGCTGTTTTTT
CASSMERGRELFF
>TRBD2|TRBJ2-3|TRBV5-6|-
TGTGCCAGCAGCTTGTATGGGACTAGCGGGGCGACTAGCACAGATACGCAGTATTTT
CASSLYGTSGATSTDTQYF